These 29 T cell receptor beta chains originate from one sample sequenced in a study of blood T cell repertoires in COVID-19. The assay was immunoSEQ multiplex PCR, and TCRdb's table has in-frame clones only and misses some. The table lists 300,000 to 350,000 clones, 80% to 95% of them singletons. Sequenced: peripheral blood. The receptors here all came from a woman in her 30s with COVID-19, enrolled during active disease.

This rearrangement joins TRBV25-1 to TRBJ1-4; the D is unclear. The CDR3 is 13 amino acids. Looked up from germline, CDR1 is MGHDK and CDR2 is SYGVNS. V lost 5 bases to trimming and J lost 3 bases, with 7 bases between them. The CDR3 coding sequence is TGTGCCAGCAGTTCAGGATCTAATGAAAAACTGTTTTTT. Protein sequence: CASSSGSNEKLFF.

Only one count was recorded for this clone. This chain connects TRBV5-1 to TRBJ1-1, with 7 nucleotides matching TRBD1. Germline lookup yields CDR1 SGHRS and CDR2 YFSETQ. The CDR3 consists of 13 residues. V trimming: 4 bases; J trimming: 3 bases; junction bases outside the gene matches: 3. This CDR3 reads CASSRTGDTEAFF. DNA of the CDR3: TGCGCCAGCAGCCGAACAGGGGACACTGAAGCTTTCTTT.

This clone was counted a few times. This rearrangement joins TRBV7-2 to TRBJ2-1, with D possibly being TRBD2 (6 bases). CDR3 length: 16 amino acids. The ends were cut back, 5 bases at V and 7 bases at J, with 21 bases in the middle. Germline V gives CDR1 SGHTA, CDR2 FQGNSA. The CDR3, as DNA: TGTGCCAGCAGCCCACGGGGTCGGGAGAGGCGTAATGAGCAGTTCTTC. Encoded protein: CASSPRGRERRNEQFF.

This clone has a single count. The chain recombines TRBV30 with TRBJ1-1; D remains ambiguous. The CDR3 is 14 amino acids. V was clipped by 1 base and J by 1 base, with 10 bases between them. Germline V gene sequence: CDR1 GTSNPN, CDR2 SVGIG (reference sequence). The CDR3: CAWSAGIQNTEAFF. CDR3 in DNA: TGTGCCTGGAGTGCCGGGATCCAGAACACTGAAGCTTTCTTT.

V is TRBV30 and J is TRBJ1-5, with 9 bases matching TRBD1. The CDR3 spans 14 residues. CDR1 and CDR2 (germline): GTSNPN, SVGIG (reference sequence). The ends lost 5 bases at V and 4 bases at J; junction bases unmatched: 6. CDR3 in DNA: TGTGCCTGGCGAACAGGGGGCCGAAATCAGCCCCAGCATTTT. It is translated as CAWRTGGRNQPQHF.

The J gene is TRBJ2-7, the V gene TRBV28; tentative D call: TRBD2 (6 bases). Germline V gene lookup returns CDR1 MDHEN and CDR2 SYDVKM. Trimming removed 7 bases from V and 6 bases from J, with 19 bases in between. The CDR3 covers 14 residues. The CDR3 sequence is CASNPGLLLGEQYF. The CDR3 coding sequence is TGTGCCAGCAACCCGGGACTTCTCCTCGGCGAGCAGTACTTC.

V usage is TRBV4-2 and J usage is TRBJ2-3, with D unclear. Looked up from germline, CDR1 is LGHNA and CDR2 is YNFKEQ. The CDR3 spans 13 residues. Trimming removed 3 bases from V and 3 bases from J, with 7 bases in between. In nucleotides, the CDR3 is TGTGCCAGCAGCCACTCCGAGACAGATACGCAGTATTTT. Its protein is CASSHSETDTQYF.

The V and J genes are TRBV5-1 and TRBJ1-5, with TRBD1 as a possible D gene (6 bases). Trimming shortened V by 4 bases and J by 3 bases, and 14 bases separated the two germline ends. The CDR3 spans 15 residues. Per germline, CDR1 SGHRS and CDR2 YFSETQ. This CDR3 is CASSPGQGFNQPQHF. The DNA of the CDR3 is TGCGCCAGCAGCCCTGGGCAGGGGTTCAATCAGCCCCAGCATTTT.

The genes are TRBV28 and TRBJ1-2; the D is unclear. Trimming removed 3 bases from V and 4 bases from J, with 9 bases in between. Germline V gene lookup returns CDR1 MDHEN and CDR2 SYDVKM. The CDR3 sequence is 13 residues long. CDR3 residues: CASSFSGLYGYTF. Here the CDR3 DNA reads TGTGCCAGCAGTTTTTCGGGTCTCTATGGCTACACCTTC.

The V and J genes are TRBV11-2 and TRBJ1-1, with D hard to call. Trimming took off 5 bases at V and 8 bases at J, with 15 bases between the two ends. The V gene's germline CDR1 is SGHAT and CDR2 FQNNGV. The CDR3 is 13 residues long. The CDR3 sequence: CASSTDFWSEAFF. The CDR3 DNA reads as TGTGCCAGCAGCACGGACTTCTGGTCAGAAGCTTTCTTT.

The CDR3 DNA reads TGTGCCAGCAGCCCGACTGCTAGCGGGAGTGAGACCCAGTACTTC. Residues: CASSPTASGSETQYF. The gene calls are TRBV11-3 and TRBJ2-5, with TRBD2 matching over 10 bases. V lost 5 bases, J lost 5 bases, and 8 bases stayed unmatched. Germline CDR1 reads SGHNT; CDR2 reads YENEEA. The CDR3 extends over 15 amino acids.

Only one count was recorded for this clone. The rearrangement uses TRBV18 and TRBJ1-4, with 11 bases that match TRBD1. The junction had 6 bases not matched to a gene; V was cut back by 3 bases and J by 6 bases. The germline V gene has CDR1 KGHSH and CDR2 LQKENI. The CDR3 spans 16 residues. The CDR3 is CASSPGDRGKDEKLFF. CDR3 sequence (DNA): TGTGCCAGCTCACCCGGGGACAGGGGGAAGGATGAAAAACTGTTTTTT. Full variable domain (missing parts from reference TRBV18 and TRBJ1-4): NAGVMQNPRHLVRRRGQEARLRCSPMKGHSHVYWYRQLPEEGLKFMVYLQKENIIDESGMPKERFSAEFPKEGPSILRIQQVVRGDSAAYFCASSPGDRGKDEKLFFGSGTQLSVL.

This CDR3 reads CASSGHTTPYEQYF. As DNA, the CDR3 is TGTGCCAGCAGCGGACACACGACACCCTACGAGCAGTACTTC. V is TRBV11-2 and J is TRBJ2-7; D is perhaps TRBD1 (5 bases). This CDR3 has 14 amino acids. Trimming stripped 5 bases from V and 2 bases from J, with 13 bases between. Germline V lookup: CDR1 SGHAT, CDR2 FQNNGV.

The rearrangement joins TRBV2 to TRBJ2-7; 7 bases fit TRBD2. CDR1 SNHLY and CDR2 FYNNEI come from the germline V gene. This CDR3 comprises 12 residues. J was trimmed by 3 bases and V by 6 bases; bases with no gene match: 2. DNA for the CDR3: TGTGCCAGCAGGGGACTACTCTACGAGCAGTACTTC. Protein: CASRGLLYEQYF.

The chain carries TRBV18 and TRBJ2-2, with unresolved D. Between the trimmed V and J ends, which lost 2 bases and 2 bases, there was a span of 9 bases. CDR3 length equals 15 residues. Per germline, CDR1 KGHSH and CDR2 LQKENI. CDR3 bases: TGTGCCAGCTCACCATATCCGGGTAACACCGGGGAGCTGTTTTTT. Its translation: CASSPYPGNTGELFF.

This rearrangement joins TRBV6-6 to TRBJ2-4; the D gene is possibly TRBD1 (5 bases). Trimming took 2 bases from V and 4 from J, leaving 9 bases between them. The germline CDR1 and CDR2 sequences are MNHNY and SVGAGI (reference sequence). This CDR3 contains 14 residues. The CDR3 sequence: CASSYRGRKNIQYF. As DNA, the CDR3 is TGTGCCAGCAGTTACAGGGGCAGAAAAAACATTCAGTACTTC.

V usage is TRBV5-4 and J usage is TRBJ2-5; 8 bases line up with TRBD1. From germline, CDR1 is SGHNT and CDR2 YYREEE (reference sequence). J lost 3 bases, V lost 3 bases, and 7 bases had no gene match. The CDR3 is made up of 15 amino acids. This CDR3 reads CASSSSGTGKETQYF. CDR3 bases: TGTGCCAGCAGCTCCTCCGGGACAGGAAAAGAGACCCAGTACTTC.

The V call is TRBV18, the J call TRBJ1-5; 7 nucleotides agree with TRBD1. The junction had 11 bases not matched to a gene; V was cut back by 6 bases and J by 0 bases. Germline V CDR1 and CDR2: KGHSH, LQKENI. The CDR3 sequence is 17 residues long. The CDR3 is CASSIFPRDSSNQPQHF. DNA of the CDR3: TGTGCCAGCTCCATTTTCCCAAGGGACAGTAGCAATCAGCCCCAGCATTTT.

This chain uses TRBV30 with TRBJ1-1; possibly TRBD1 for D (6 bases). This CDR3 region has 13 residues. With 3 bases removed from V and 5 bases from J, the gap between germline ends came to 13 bases. From germline, CDR1 is GTSNPN and CDR2 SVGIG (reference sequence). The CDR3 nucleotides are TGTGCCTGGAGGTTAATGGGGGCGACTGAAGCTTTCTTT. This gives the protein CAWRLMGATEAFF.

The genes are TRBV28 and TRBJ1-5; 12 bases fit TRBD1. V lost 5 bases, J lost 7 bases, and 3 bases stayed unmatched. The germline gives CDR1 MDHEN, CDR2 SYDVKM. The CDR3 runs to 14 residues. For the CDR3, the DNA is TGTGCCAGCAGTAGGGGACAGGGGGCCCAGCCCCAGCATTTT. Its protein is CASSRGQGAQPQHF.

The chain carries TRBV11-2 and TRBJ2-7, with 10 bases lining up with TRBD2. The germline V gene encodes CDR1 SGHAT and CDR2 FQNNGV. The CDR3 contains 15 residues. Trimming took 3 bases from V and 6 from J; bases not matched to a gene: 8. CDR3 in amino acids: CASSFTSGRAGEQYF. CDR3 in DNA: TGTGCCAGCAGCTTCACCAGCGGGAGGGCGGGCGAGCAGTACTTC.

The chain employs TRBV2 and TRBJ1-4; 10 positions agree with TRBD1. Unmatched junction bases numbered 5, after V lost 4 bases and J lost 6 bases. The CDR3 covers 15 residues. CDR1 is SNHLY and CDR2 is FYNNEI in the germline V gene. The CDR3 DNA is TGTGCCAGCAGTGGACAGGGGGCAGTTGATGAAAAACTGTTTTTT. Translating gives CASSGQGAVDEKLFF.

The V gene is TRBV5-4, the J gene TRBJ2-2, with D tentatively TRBD1 (5 bases). V shed 4 bases and J shed 4 bases, with 11 bases lying between them. The germline CDR1 and CDR2 sequences are SGHNT and YYREEE (reference sequence). CDR3 length: 14 amino acids. The CDR3 region has the DNA TGTGCCAGCAGCCTTGACAGACCCACCGGGGAGCTGTTTTTT. This codes for CASSLDRPTGELFF.

V is TRBV9 and J is TRBJ1-3, with 9 bases that match TRBD1. The CDR3 runs to 15 residues. Germline loops: CDR1 SGDLS, CDR2 YYNGEE. V shed 2 bases and J 2 bases; nucleotides not matched to a gene: 2. CDR3 nucleotide sequence: TGTGCCAGCAGCGTGGGGACAGGGCCTGGAAACACCATATATTTT. Its translation is CASSVGTGPGNTIYF.

The rearrangement joins TRBV29-1 to TRBJ2-5; D gene ambiguous. The ends were cut back, 4 bases at V and 0 bases at J, with 6 bases in the middle. This CDR3 has 12 residues. The V gene's germline CDR1 is SQVTM and CDR2 ANQGSEA. CDR3 residues: CSVGLDQETQYF. The DNA for the CDR3 is TGCAGCGTTGGACTTGACCAAGAGACCCAGTACTTC.

The gene calls are TRBV2 and TRBJ1-6; possibly TRBD1 for D (5 bases). Germline V CDR1 and CDR2: SNHLY, FYNNEI. V lost 6 bases to trimming and J lost 5 bases, with 11 bases between them. The CDR3 extends over 14 amino acids. The CDR3 reads CASRGGANNSPLHF. Here the CDR3 DNA reads TGTGCCAGCAGGGGAGGGGCCAATAATTCACCCCTCCACTTT. The variable domain in full, with the rest retrieved from reference TRBV2 and TRBJ1-6, is EPEVTQTPSHQVTQMGQEVILRCVPISNHLYFYWYRQILGQKVEFLVSFYNNEISEKSEIFDDQFSVERPDGSNFTLKIRSTKLEDSAMYFCASRGGANNSPLHFGNGTRLTVT.

The chain employs TRBV6-5 and TRBJ2-3, with 8 bases aligning to TRBD2. CDR3 length equals 13 residues. V trimming: 6 bases; J trimming: 7 bases; junction bases outside the gene matches: 6. Per the germline V gene, CDR1 is MNHEY and CDR2 is SVGAGI. The CDR3 region is CASRGRGENTQYF. The CDR3 region has the DNA TGTGCCAGCAGAGGGCGGGGGGAGAATACGCAGTATTTT.

V and J are TRBV2 and TRBJ1-1; D ambiguous. V lost 8 bases to trimming and J lost 0 bases, with 10 bases between them. CDR3 length: 13 amino acids. Germline V lookup: CDR1 SNHLY, CDR2 FYNNEI. The CDR3 region has the DNA TGTGCCAGCGGGAGGAGATTGAACACTGAAGCTTTCTTT. Translation: CASGRRLNTEAFF.

V and J are TRBV7-2 and TRBJ1-3; no firm D call. Germline V gene sequence: CDR1 SGHTA, CDR2 FQGNSA. Trimming took 1 base from V and 0 from J, leaving 4 bases between them. This CDR3 comprises 14 residues. The CDR3 region is CASSLGSSGNTIYF. The CDR3, as DNA: TGTGCCAGCAGCTTAGGCAGCTCTGGAAACACCATATATTTT.